Described below is a single T cell receptor (beta chain) sequence and its context. The data belong to a study of blood T cell repertoires in COVID-19. Study-level background: Donors in the United States, Italy and Spain gave samples during acute or convalescent COVID-19. T cells, B-cell-depleted T cells, or PBMCs provided the cDNA or gDNA that served as material.

V lost 0 bases, J lost 1 base, and 7 bases stayed unmatched. The CDR3 has 17 residues. Germline V gene data show CDR1 as SQVTM and CDR2 as ANQGSEA. The authors' processing: Counts of nucleated cells, estimated from reference gene primer amplification, were obtained. The method was immunoSEQ multiplex PCR; TCRdb's version includes in-frame clones alone and lacks a portion of them. From that table come the V and J calls and clone size; the DNA was used to work out D and trimming. In the table there are about 130,000 clones, approximately 85% of which are singletons. Sequencing was performed on peripheral blood. The J gene is TRBJ1-1, the V gene TRBV29-1, with 11 bases identical to TRBD1. This TCR was sampled from a man of 80 years or more with active or convalescent COVID-19. The CDR3 nucleotides are TGCAGCGTTGAAGACTGGGGACAGGGGGTCAAGAACACTGAAGCTTTCTTT. This gives the protein CSVEDWGQGVKNTEAFF.